Presented here are 16 T cell receptor beta chains from one specimen sequenced in a study of blood T cell repertoires in COVID-19. Clones were read by immunoSEQ multiplex PCR, and TCRdb kept only the in-frame ones, dropping some. The table has a few hundred thousand clones, roughly 89% seen once. The material sequenced was PBMCs or T cells enriched from blood (not recorded which). Receptors were obtained from a woman between 18 and 29 years old with acute COVID-19.

DNA of the CDR3: TGTGCCAGCAGCTTAACAGTAGGAGGGGTCGCAGATACGCAGTATTTT. It translates to CASSLTVGGVADTQYF. The chain links TRBV7-3 to TRBJ2-3; a possible D gene is TRBD2 (6 bases). This CDR3 comprises 16 residues. Trimming left V 0 bases short and J 4 bases short, with 14 bases between. In germline, CDR1 is SGHTA, CDR2 FQGTGA.

The CDR3: CASSPRQGTANQPQHF. The CDR3 DNA sequence: TGTGCCAGCAGCCCTCGACAGGGAACCGCCAATCAGCCCCAGCATTTT. V and J are TRBV7-8 and TRBJ1-5; 7 positions match TRBD1. V dropped 5 bases and J dropped 3; count of bases not matched to a gene: 10. CDR3 length: 16 residues. The germline V gene has CDR1 SGHVS and CDR2 FQNEAQ.

V and J are TRBV24-1 and TRBJ1-2; D possibly corresponds to TRBD1 (6 bases). The germline V gene has CDR1 KGHDR and CDR2 SFDVKD. The germline V and J ends were trimmed by 4 bases and 5 bases, with 19 bases remaining between them. This CDR3 contains 16 residues. CDR3 region: CATSETGGGTDYGYTF. The CDR3, as DNA: TGTGCCACCAGTGAGACTGGGGGGGGCACTGATTATGGCTACACCTTC.

This chain uses TRBV19 with TRBJ2-1; 7 nucleotides line up with TRBD2. J was trimmed by 1 base and V by 7 bases; bases with no gene match: 10. There are 16 residues in the CDR3. Germline V gene lookup returns CDR1 LNHDA and CDR2 SQIVND (reference sequence). This chain's CDR3 is CASTSPLARSYNEQFF. The CDR3 region has the DNA TGTGCCAGTACCTCCCCACTAGCGCGGTCCTACAATGAGCAGTTCTTC.

J is TRBJ1-2 and V is TRBV5-6, with TRBD1 identical over 8 bases. This CDR3 region has 13 residues. V lost 4 bases to trimming and J lost 8 bases; unmatched junction nucleotides: 7. CDR1 is SGHDT, CDR2 YYEEEE, per germline. In DNA, the CDR3 is TGTGCCAGCAGCCCGGACAGGGTCAAGGGCTACACCTTC. Its protein product is CASSPDRVKGYTF.

CDR3 nucleotide sequence: TGTGCCAGCAGCCCGGTTGTTAGGAGGGCTGGGGCCAACGTCCTGACTTTC. The encoded protein is CASSPVVRRAGANVLTF. The chain recombines TRBV28 with TRBJ2-6; possibly TRBD2 for D (6 bases). V was clipped by 6 bases and J by 2 bases, with 17 bases between them. CDR1 is MDHEN and CDR2 is SYDVKM in the germline V gene. The CDR3 has 17 residues. The entire variable domain, with the rest obtained from reference TRBV28 and TRBJ2-6, is as follows: DVKVTQSSRYLVKRTGEKVFLECVQDMDHENMFWYRQDPGLGLRLIYFSYDVKMKEKGDIPEGYSVSREKKERFSLILESASTNQTSMYLCASSPVVRRAGANVLTFGAGSRLTVL.

The chain uses TRBV6-1 and TRBJ1-2; D perhaps matches TRBD1 (5 bases). Trimming left V 7 bases short and J 5 bases short, with 14 bases between. The germline gives CDR1 MNHNS, CDR2 SASEGT. CDR3 size: 13 residues. Written as DNA, the CDR3 is TGTGCCAGCACCAGGGAGGCCTCTTATGGCTACACCTTC. Translation: CASTREASYGYTF.

The chain combines TRBV24-1 with TRBJ2-3; 7 nucleotides match TRBD2. J was trimmed by 0 bases and V by 9 bases; bases with no gene match: 8. Germline CDR1 and CDR2: KGHDR and SFDVKD. The CDR3 contains 15 residues. CDR3 coding DNA: TGTGCCACCGCGCCTAGCGGAATTAGCACAGATACGCAGTATTTT. Protein product: CATAPSGISTDTQYF.

The chain joins TRBV11-3 to TRBJ1-1; 8 positions match TRBD1. The J segment lost 4 bases and the V segment lost 5 bases, leaving 9 bases of the junction unmatched. The CDR3 contains 15 residues. The germline CDR1 and CDR2 sequences are SGHNT and YENEEA. The CDR3 sequence is CASSPRGPTATEAFF. The CDR3 nucleotides read TGTGCCAGCAGCCCCAGGGGGCCAACGGCCACTGAAGCTTTCTTT.

The rearrangement uses TRBV7-3 and TRBJ2-7, with TRBD2 matching 7 bases. V shed 2 bases, J shed 0 bases, and the junction held 7 bases outside the gene matches. The CDR3 totals 16 residues. Per germline, CDR1 SGHTA and CDR2 FQGTGA. This chain's CDR3 is CASSLRSGGPSYEQYF. The CDR3 region has the DNA TGTGCCAGCAGCTTACGGTCGGGAGGTCCCTCCTACGAGCAGTACTTC.

This chain joins TRBV5-6 and TRBJ2-1; perhaps TRBD2 as D (6 bases). Germline CDR1 and CDR2: SGHDT and YYEEEE. This CDR3 is 11 amino acids long. V lost 4 bases to trimming and J lost 12 bases, with 11 bases between them. The CDR3: CASSRGRRQFF. CDR3 nucleotides: TGTGCCAGCAGCCGTGGGAGGCGGCAGTTCTTC. The entire variable domain, with the rest obtained from reference TRBV5-6 and TRBJ2-1, is as follows: DAGVTQSPTHLIKTRGQQVTLRCSPKSGHDTVSWYQQALGQGPQFIFQYYEEEERQRGNFPDRFSGHQFPNYSSELNVNALLLGDSALYLCASSRGRRQFFGPGTRLTVL.

The count of this clone is one. The V call is TRBV9, the J call TRBJ1-6; the D gene is possibly TRBD1 (5 bases). Trimming shortened V by 0 bases and J by 8 bases, and 9 bases separated the two germline ends. The CDR3 length is 14 residues. The V gene's germline CDR1 is SGDLS and CDR2 YYNGEE. CDR3 nucleotide sequence: TGTGCCAGCAGCGTAGGCAGGGCCGATTCACCCCTCCACTTT. Protein sequence: CASSVGRADSPLHF.

V is TRBV10-3 and J is TRBJ1-3, with 7 bases fitting TRBD1. Germline lookup yields CDR1 ENHRY and CDR2 SYGVKD. With 7 bases clipped from V and 2 bases from J, the junction kept 2 bases outside the gene matches. The CDR3 totals 13 residues. DNA of the CDR3: TGTGCCATCATAGGGGGCCCTGGAAACACCATATATTTT. It specifies CAIIGGPGNTIYF.

Details on this clone: Other DNA sequences in this sample translate to the same CDR3. This CDR3 reads CASSLGGTGPYEQYF. The CDR3 DNA reads TGTGCCAGCAGCTTAGGGGGGACAGGTCCGTACGAGCAGTACTTC. The J gene is TRBJ2-7, the V gene TRBV11-3, with 8 bases fitting TRBD1. The V gene end was trimmed by 1 base and the J gene end by 4 bases; junction bases not matched to a gene: 6. CDR1 is SGHNT and CDR2 is YENEEA in the germline V gene. The CDR3 loop spans 15 amino acids.

The genes are TRBV11-2 and TRBJ1-2; 7 nucleotides match TRBD1. The CDR3 contains 14 residues. CDR1 and CDR2 from the germline V gene are SGHAT and FQNNGV. Losses at the gene ends were 2 bases for V and 4 bases for J; bases not matched to a gene: 4. As DNA, the CDR3 is TGTGCCAGCAGCTTAAATGACAGGGCCTATGGCTACACCTTC. Translation gives CASSLNDRAYGYTF.

The V and J genes are TRBV28 and TRBJ1-1; a possible D gene is TRBD1 (6 bases). CDR1 is MDHEN, CDR2 SYDVKM, per germline. Trimming cost V 1 base and J 3 bases, with 6 bases left between them. The CDR3 has 13 residues. CDR3 sequence: CASSLYRDTEAFF. The CDR3, as DNA: TGTGCCAGCAGTTTATACAGGGACACTGAAGCTTTCTTT.